The TCR beta chain described here comes from a study of cytomegalovirus exposure and HLA in healthy donors. Study-wide results and caveats: Follow-up analysis later connected one missense variant in DCLRE1C with trimming of TCR beta V- and J-genes. Information on immune exposure was restricted to one variable (CMV serostatus). Based on reports, TCR beta sequences accurately predicted HLA-A and HLA-B alleles for most subjects. Highly shared sequence variants in one cluster were likely a sequencing artifact.

Germline V lookup: CDR1 MGHDK, CDR2 SYGVNS. The CDR3 extends over 13 amino acids. With 6 bases clipped from V and 7 bases from J, the junction kept 4 bases outside the gene matches. Amplification used 60 Vbeta primers and 13 Jbeta primers. Libraries were prepared by immunoSEQ multiplex PCR; TCRdb keeps only in-frame clonotypes and omits some of them. The repertoire holds over 250,000 clones, with roughly 85% as singletons. For this clone: The antigen is undetermined.

Material for sequencing was PBMCs. The J gene is TRBJ2-1, the V gene TRBV25-1, with 9 bases aligning to TRBD1. This sequence was found in a man aged 35 to 55 in good health and CMV-seropositive. The CDR3 region has the DNA TGTGCCAGCAGGGGACAGGGAAGAAATGAGCAGTTCTTC. Translation gives CASRGQGRNEQFF. Full variable domain (outside the CDR3, taken from reference TRBV25-1 and TRBJ2-1): EADIYQTPRYLVIGTGKKITLECSQTMGHDKMYWYQQDPGMELHLIHYSYGVNSTEKGDLSSESTVSRIRTEHFPLTLESARPSHTSQYLCASRGQGRNEQFFGPGTRLTVL.